These 2 T cell receptor beta chains came from one sample sequenced in a study of cytomegalovirus exposure and HLA in healthy donors (dated by TCRdb to about 2017). Libraries were made using the immunoSEQ multiplex PCR assay. For the multiplex PCR, a mixture combining 60 forward primers for TCR Vbeta segments and 13 reverse primers for TCR Jbeta segments was used. TCRdb carries this immuneACCESS record with in-frame sequences only. Its versions omit some clonotypes, under half of them owing to an unresolved V gene in the studies checked, with the rest unexplained. Recorded for this sample are roughly 120,000 clones; 65% to 85% of them occurred a single time. The ten biggest clones cover 5.4% of the sample. What was sequenced was PBMCs. The source of these receptors is a woman aged 25-40 years in good health and CMV-seropositive.

The V call is TRBV19, the J call TRBJ1-2; the D gene is possibly TRBD1 (5 bases). The CDR3 extends over 14 amino acids. Germline CDR1 LNHDA, CDR2 SQIVND (reference sequence). The V end was cut by 4 bases, the J end by 1 base, with 10 bases between. In DNA form, the CDR3 reads TGTGCCAGTAGTAAGGCCCAGGGTAACTATGGCTACACCTTC. Its translation is CASSKAQGNYGYTF.

The V call is TRBV7-3, the J call TRBJ2-7; possible D gene TRBD2, 5 bases. Trimming took off 3 bases at V and 3 bases at J, with 9 bases between the two ends. The CDR3 is 13 residues long. The germline gives CDR1 SGHTA, CDR2 FQGTGA. The CDR3 DNA is TGTGCCAGCAGCTTGCTAGCCGACTACGAGCAGTACTTC. Translation gives CASSLLADYEQYF.